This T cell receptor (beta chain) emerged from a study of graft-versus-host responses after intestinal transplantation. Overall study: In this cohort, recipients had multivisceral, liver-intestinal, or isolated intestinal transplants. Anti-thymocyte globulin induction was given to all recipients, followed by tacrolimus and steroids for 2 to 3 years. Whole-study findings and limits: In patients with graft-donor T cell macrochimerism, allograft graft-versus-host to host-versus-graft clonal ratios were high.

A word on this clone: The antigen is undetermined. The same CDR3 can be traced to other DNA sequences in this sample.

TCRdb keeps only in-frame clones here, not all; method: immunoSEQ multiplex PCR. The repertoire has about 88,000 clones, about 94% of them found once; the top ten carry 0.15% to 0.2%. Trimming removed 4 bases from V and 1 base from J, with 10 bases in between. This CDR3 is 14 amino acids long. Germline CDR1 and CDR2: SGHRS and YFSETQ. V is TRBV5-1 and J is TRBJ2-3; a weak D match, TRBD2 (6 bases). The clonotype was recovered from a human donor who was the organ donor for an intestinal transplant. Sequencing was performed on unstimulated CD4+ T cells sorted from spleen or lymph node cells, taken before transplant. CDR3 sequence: CASSPGLGTDTQYF. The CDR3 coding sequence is TGCGCCAGCAGCCCGGGACTTGGCACAGATACGCAGTATTTT.